A selection of T cell receptor beta chains follows, all from one sample in a study of T-cell reconstitution after alpha-beta-depleted transplantation in children. TCRdb reanalysed the PCR reads using MiXCR and keeps one entry per CDR3 protein. There are approximately 500,000 distinct CDR3 sequences in the sample; more than 9% occur only once, and roughly 2.1% lies in the top ten. The input for sequencing was PBMCs, taken before TCRalphabeta/CD19-depleted stem cell transplant. Source of these receptors: a child aged 2 to 10 with inherited bone marrow failure, due to receive a stem cell transplant. Both conserved end residues are part of each CDR3. D genes are given only for firm matches. Size is stated for part of the rows, as once, few or many counts, or as a class when the clone is expanded.

j_call d_call clone_size v_call cdr3_nt cdr3_aa
TRBJ2-1 . . TRBV7-2 TGTGCCAGCAGCTTATCCAAGGATATTACGGGTGAGCAGTTCTTC CASSLSKDITGEQFF
TRBJ1-3 . few TRBV5-1 TGCGCCAGCAGCTCTGGGGTGCGGTCCTCTGGAAACACCATATATTTT CASSSGVRSSGNTIYF
TRBJ2-7 TRBD2 many TRBV20-1 TGCAGTGCTAGATGGTGGGCTAGCGGGAGAGGGACCTACGAGCAGTACTTC CSARWWASGRGTYEQYF
TRBJ2-3 . . TRBV4-3 TGCGCCAGCAGCCAAGATCACACTAGGGCTAGCACAGATACGCAGTATTTT CASSQDHTRASTDTQYF
TRBJ1-5 . . TRBV19 TGTGCCAGTGCCTACAATCAGCCCCAGCATTTT CASAYNQPQHF
TRBJ2-3 . many TRBV20-1 TGCAGTGCTAGACAGGATGCGAGAGGCACAGATACGCAGTATTTT CSARQDARGTDTQYF
TRBJ2-7 . once TRBV18 TGTGCCAGCTCGGAGACTATCGGCCCGTACGAGCAGTACTTC CASSETIGPYEQYF
TRBJ2-3 TRBD2 many TRBV5-5 TGTGCCAGCAGCTTGGCGCTAGCGGGAAGCACAGATACGCAGTATTTT CASSLALAGSTDTQYF
TRBJ1-2 TRBD1 many TRBV6-5 TGTGCCAGCAGTTATCCCCAGGGGGTCACTAACTATGGCTACACCTTC CASSYPQGVTNYGYTF
TRBJ1-2 . many TRBV7-9 TGTGCCAGCAGCTTAGGGAACCGGGGGCAGATCTATGGCTACACCTTC CASSLGNRGQIYGYTF
TRBJ2-1 . many TRBV7-2 TGTGCCAGCAGCTTAGTGTGGTCCTACAATGAGCAGTTCTTC CASSLVWSYNEQFF
TRBJ2-5 . many TRBV9 TGTGCCAGCAGCGTCGCGGGACACCTCCAAGAGACCCAGTACTTC CASSVAGHLQETQYF
TRBJ2-3 . many TRBV12-3/TRBV12-4 TGTGCCAGCAGTTTACTTTTGGACGGATCAGATACGCAGTATTTT CASSLLLDGSDTQYF
TRBJ2-1 . . TRBV20-1 TGCAGTGCTGGGTGGGGTGAGCAGTTCTTC CSAGWGEQFF
TRBJ2-1 TRBD2 many TRBV20-1 TGCAGTGCTAGCGAACTAGCGGGAGATTACAATGAGCAGTTCTTC CSASELAGDYNEQFF
TRBJ2-1 . few TRBV28 TGTGCCAGCAGTTTAGTAGGGGGGCGGGGGTCGTTCTTC CASSLVGGRGSFF
TRBJ2-1 . many TRBV5-4 TGTGCCAGCAGCTTGGGACATGAGCAGTTCTTC CASSLGHEQFF
TRBJ2-2 . . TRBV7-6 TGTGCCAGCAGCTTACCGCGGGACATTGACACCGGGGAGCTGTTTTTT CASSLPRDIDTGELFF
TRBJ2-1 . . TRBV7-2 TGTGCCAGCAGCTTAGTTGTGGGAGTCGTCGATGAGCAGTTCTTC CASSLVVGVVDEQFF
TRBJ2-7 TRBD2 . TRBV12-3/TRBV12-4 TGTGCCAGCAGCTGGACTAGCGGGAGGGCCCTCTACGAGCAGTACTTC CASSWTSGRALYEQYF
TRBJ1-4 TRBD1 many TRBV7-2 TGTGCCAGCAGCTTCAGGACAGGGGGAAGAAGACCCAATGAAAAACTGTTTTTT CASSFRTGGRRPNEKLFF
TRBJ2-3 . many TRBV27 TGTGCCAGCAGTTTTCAGCGCCCACCAGATACGCAGTATTTT CASSFQRPPDTQYF
TRBJ2-5 TRBD2 . TRBV28 TGTGCCAGCAGTTCTCAGCGGGAGGGCCTAGAGACCCAGTACTTC CASSSQREGLETQYF
TRBJ2-3 . many TRBV5-6 TGTGCCAGCAGCTTTAAGCAGGGGCGCGCAGATACGCAGTATTTT CASSFKQGRADTQYF